One and the same sample provided the 23 T cell receptor beta chains below, sequenced in a study of T-cell reconstitution after alpha-beta-depleted transplantation in children. Unique molecular identifiers tagged the TCRbeta library. One entry per CDR3 protein results from TCRdb running MiXCR on the PCR reads. Of about 830,000 distinct CDR3 sequences listed, 15% to 20% are singletons. This specimen was PBMCs, mostly from graft donor cells, taken 360 days after TCRalphabeta/CD19-depleted stem cell transplant. The receptors come from a male patient between 10 and 17 years old who had a stem cell transplant for acute lymphoblastic leukemia, so the T cells may come from the graft donor.

In this sample, this clonotype turned up a few times. The V and J genes are TRBV7-9 and TRBJ2-5; D possibly matches TRBD1 or TRBD2 (6 bases each). The CDR3 length is 15 residues. The germline V gene has CDR1 SEHNR and CDR2 FQNEAQ (reference sequence). V shed 3 bases and J shed 4 bases, with 15 bases lying between them. The CDR3 nucleotides are TGTGCCAGCAGCTTCTTATATTCGGGGGCAGAGACCCAGTACTTC. As protein: CASSFLYSGAETQYF. Using reference TRBV7-9 and TRBJ2-5 for the parts outside the CDR3, the full variable domain is DTGVSQNPRHKITKRGQNVTFRCDPISEHNRLYWYRQTLGQGPEFLTYFQNEAQLEKSRLLSDRFSAERPKGSFSTLEIQRTEQGDSAMYLCASSFLYSGAETQYFGPGTRLLVL.

This clonotype was detected only a few times. This chain uses TRBV5-1 with TRBJ1-2; the match to TRBD1 covers 7 bases. The length of the CDR3 is 18 residues. Germline CDR1 reads SGHRS; CDR2 reads YFSETQ. After removal of 4 bases from V and 8 bases from J, the junction contained 23 bases not matched to a gene. The DNA for the CDR3 is TGCGCCAGCAGCCCCGGCCCGAGACAGGGATTTTCTATTCAAGGCTACACCTTC. Translation gives CASSPGPRQGFSIQGYTF. Full variable domain (rest looked up from reference TRBV5-1 and TRBJ1-2): KAGVTQTPRYLIKTRGQQVTLSCSPISGHRSVSWYQQTPGQGLQFLFEYFSETQRNKGNFPGRFSGRQFSNSRSEMNVSTLELGDSALYLCASSPGPRQGFSIQGYTFGSGTRLTVV.

In its sample, this clonotype was seen a few times. The V call is TRBV9, the J call TRBJ2-7; TRBD2 aligns across 9 bases. The J segment lost 3 bases and the V segment lost 4 bases, leaving 11 bases of the junction unmatched. The germline V gene has CDR1 SGDLS and CDR2 YYNGEE. The length of the CDR3 is 16 residues. CDR3 loop: CASSPQPTSGRYEQYF. CDR3 in DNA: TGTGCCAGCAGCCCACAACCGACTAGCGGACGCTACGAGCAGTACTTC.

The chain has TRBV12-3 or TRBV12-4 and TRBJ2-1, with D perhaps assigned TRBD1 or TRBD2 (5 bases each). The germline V and J ends were trimmed by 4 bases and 6 bases, with 19 bases remaining between them. The CDR3 consists of 16 residues. CDR3 protein: CASSSGSRGLGNEQFF. Written as DNA, the CDR3 is TGTGCCAGCAGTTCGGGGAGTAGGGGCCTGGGCAATGAGCAGTTCTTC.

Concerning this clonotype: One end of the junction fails to match germline, which may point to a read error. Here the CDR3 reads CASSVSGRASKNIQNF. CDR3 DNA: TGCGCCAGCAGCGTGAGCGGCAGGGCGTCCAAAAACATTCAGAACTTC. The chain combines TRBV5-1 with TRBJ2-4; the D gene could be TRBD1 or TRBD2 (5 bases each). From germline, CDR1 is SGHRS and CDR2 YFSETQ. The CDR3 covers 16 residues.

This clonotype was observed many times. This chain links TRBV12-3 or TRBV12-4 with TRBJ2-3, with 8 bases that match TRBD2. This CDR3 spans 15 amino acids. The ends lost 3 bases at V and 3 bases at J; junction bases unmatched: 5. CDR3 nucleotides: TGTGCCAGCAGTTTTATGGCGGGGGGTACAGATACGCAGTATTTT. Its protein product is CASSFMAGGTDTQYF.

The chain has TRBV20-1 and TRBJ2-3; 10 bases are a match to TRBD2. Germline CDR1 is DFQATT and CDR2 is SNEGSKA (reference sequence). Trimming cost V 1 base and J 3 bases; bases outside gene matches: 1. The CDR3 loop spans 14 amino acids. CDR3 nucleotides: TGCAGTGCTAGAGTGGGACTAGCGACAGATACGCAGTATTTT. It specifies CSARVGLATDTQYF.

The chain has TRBV5-1 and TRBJ1-5; D is ambiguous. From germline, CDR1 is SGHRS and CDR2 YFSETQ. The germline V and J ends were trimmed by 0 bases and 7 bases, with 8 bases remaining between them. CDR3 length: 13 residues. CDR3 amino acids: CASSLGAGQPQHF. DNA for the CDR3: TGCGCCAGCAGCTTGGGGGCGGGACAGCCCCAGCATTTT.

This clonotype was picked up a small number of times. The rearrangement links TRBV5-6 to TRBJ2-1, with TRBD2 matching 12 bases. Germline CDR1 reads SGHDT; CDR2 reads YYEEEE. Trimming at V came to 4 bases and at J to 7 bases, leaving 6 bases not matched to a gene. This CDR3 has 15 amino acids. The CDR3 region has the DNA TGTGCCAGCAGCGATCTAGCGGGAGGGCCAAATGAGCAGTTCTTC. Its translation is CASSDLAGGPNEQFF.

This clonotype was found a few times. This chain uses TRBV7-2 with TRBJ1-4, with D hard to call. Germline CDR1 is SGHTA and CDR2 is FQGNSA. Trimming removed 0 bases at V and 7 bases at J, with 9 bases between. This CDR3 region has 14 residues. The CDR3, as DNA: TGTGCCAGCAGCTTAGCGCACGGTCGTGAAAAACTGTTTTTT. As protein: CASSLAHGREKLFF.

This clonotype was recorded a few times. The gene calls are TRBV28 and TRBJ2-5; D might be TRBD1 (6 bases). With 5 bases removed from V and 5 bases from J, the gap between germline ends came to 21 bases. Germline V gene data show CDR1 as MDHEN and CDR2 as SYDVKM. The CDR3 contains 16 residues. In nucleotides, the CDR3 is TGTGCCAGCAGTGCCGAAACAGGGCTCACGGGGGAGACCCAGTACTTC. This codes for CASSAETGLTGETQYF.

The V gene is TRBV5-1, the J gene TRBJ2-2; D gene unclear. CDR1 SGHRS and CDR2 YFSETQ come from the germline V gene. The CDR3 is 15 residues long. The V gene lost 2 bases and the J gene lost 0 bases, with 8 bases spanning the gap. CDR3 coding DNA: TGCGCCAGCAGCTTTCACCCCGCGAACACCGGGGAGCTGTTTTTT. Translated, it gives CASSFHPANTGELFF.

This clonotype was counted only a few times. Here the CDR3 DNA reads TGCAGTGCTAGCGAGGCGGTCCACTCACCCCTCCACTTT. Amino acids: CSASEAVHSPLHF. The V call is TRBV20-1, the J call TRBJ1-6; no reliable D call. This CDR3 comprises 13 residues. The ends were cut back, 3 bases at V and 10 bases at J, with 13 bases in the middle. CDR1 DFQATT and CDR2 SNEGSKA come from the germline V gene (reference sequence).

The chain combines TRBV29-1 with TRBJ1-1; 7 bases are shared with TRBD1. This CDR3 has 18 residues. The V segment lost 1 base and the J segment 0 bases; nucleotides outside the gene matches: 14. CDR1 is SQVTM and CDR2 is ANQGSEA in the germline V gene. This CDR3 is CSVEAQTGWPPLNTEAFF. The CDR3 DNA reads as TGCAGCGTTGAAGCTCAGACAGGGTGGCCCCCCTTGAACACTGAAGCTTTCTTT.

The chain recombines TRBV5-1 with TRBJ2-2; D is perhaps TRBD1 or TRBD2 (5 bases each). V was clipped by 0 bases and J by 5 bases, with 14 bases between them. The CDR3 totals 16 residues. Germline-derived CDR1 and CDR2 are SGHRS and YFSETQ. The CDR3 nucleotides are TGCGCCAGCAGCTTGGGGCCGGGACCCACAACCGGGGAGCTGTTTTTT. Amino acid sequence: CASSLGPGPTTGELFF.

The chain links TRBV12-3 or TRBV12-4 to TRBJ1-5, with D unclear. Trimming removed 8 bases at V and 2 bases at J, with 7 bases between. The CDR3 contains 12 residues. The chain's CDR3 is CASRWGNQPQHF. CDR3 coding DNA: TGTGCCAGCCGATGGGGCAATCAGCCCCAGCATTTT.

A few counts support this clonotype. The rearrangement uses TRBV5-1 and TRBJ1-1, with D possibly matching TRBD1 (5 bases). The V end lost 6 bases, the J end lost 3 bases, and 24 bases lay between the germline ends. CDR1 SGHRS and CDR2 YFSETQ come from the germline V gene. This CDR3 contains 17 residues. The CDR3 DNA sequence: TGCGCCAGCAACCCCATGGGGGAGGGCTCAATGTACACTGAAGCTTTCTTT. The encoded protein is CASNPMGEGSMYTEAFF.

The rearrangement uses TRBV9 and TRBJ2-3; 10 bases match TRBD1. CDR3 length equals 16 residues. Trimming removed 2 bases from V and 5 bases from J; junction bases left unmatched: 8. CDR1 SGDLS and CDR2 YYNGEE come from the germline V gene. The CDR3 spells CASSVSWDRGVDTQYF. CDR3 nucleotides: TGTGCCAGCAGCGTCAGTTGGGACAGGGGAGTAGATACGCAGTATTTT.

This clonotype came up a few times. The CDR3 bases are TGTGCCAGCAGATACCAGGCAGGGCCTGGCTCCTACGAGCAGTACTTC. It codes for CASRYQAGPGSYEQYF. The J gene is TRBJ2-7, the V gene TRBV7-8; D possibly corresponds to TRBD1 (5 bases). This CDR3 region has 16 residues. Trimming took off 6 bases at V and 0 bases at J, with 18 bases between the two ends. The V gene's germline CDR1 is SGHVS and CDR2 FQNEAQ.

There are a few counts of this clonotype. The rearrangement uses TRBV5-1 and TRBJ1-1; maybe TRBD1 (6 bases). V gave up 4 bases and J gave up 1 base, with 11 bases separating them. CDR1 and CDR2 (germline): SGHRS, YFSETQ. The CDR3 runs to 14 residues. The CDR3 spells CASSLNRANTEAFF. The DNA for the CDR3 is TGCGCCAGCAGCCTGAACAGGGCGAACACTGAAGCTTTCTTT.

The chain carries TRBV5-5 and TRBJ1-6, with 7 bases that match TRBD1. The junction had 10 bases not matched to a gene; V was cut back by 6 bases and J by 7 bases. The germline CDR1 and CDR2 sequences are SGHKS and YYEKEE (reference sequence). This CDR3 is 15 amino acids long. The CDR3 DNA is TGTGCCAGCACCCTCTGGTGGGACAGCAATTCACCCCTCCACTTT. It is translated as CASTLWWDSNSPLHF.

This sequence joins TRBV3-1 and TRBJ2-7, with D unresolved. The V end lost 1 base, the J end lost 0 bases, and 10 bases lay between the germline ends. Germline V gives CDR1 LGHDT, CDR2 YNNKEL (reference sequence). CDR3 size: 15 residues. CDR3 sequence reads: CASSQAPKVSYEQYF. The CDR3 nucleotides are TGTGCCAGCAGCCAAGCCCCTAAGGTCTCCTACGAGCAGTACTTC.

This chain joins TRBV5-1 and TRBJ2-1, with D uncertain. V was pared by 1 base and J by 5 bases, with 7 bases between. Germline V CDR1 and CDR2: SGHRS, YFSETQ. The CDR3 totals 13 residues. Written as DNA, the CDR3 is TGCGCCAGCAGCTTGAGGGCAGACAATGAGCAGTTCTTC. Translated, it gives CASSLRADNEQFF.